A single sample is the source of the 29 T cell receptor beta chains below, sequenced in a study of cytomegalovirus exposure and HLA in healthy donors. The PCR used 60 Vbeta and 13 Jbeta primers. Generated by immunoSEQ multiplex PCR, the TCRdb table keeps only in-frame clones and is missing some. The data show 100,000 to 150,000 clones, around four fifths seen once. Sequenced input: PBMCs. The receptors shown here come from a woman between 35 and 50 years old in good health and CMV-seropositive.

This chain connects TRBV5-5 to TRBJ2-1; weak D call: TRBD2 (8 bases). This CDR3 is 15 amino acids long. The V and J ends lost 4 bases and 4 bases respectively, with 15 bases between them. The germline CDR1 and CDR2 sequences are SGHKS and YYEKEE (reference sequence). The CDR3 spells CASSAGQREYNEQFF. CDR3 DNA sequence: TGTGCCAGCAGCGCGGGACAGCGGGAGTACAATGAGCAGTTCTTC.

The chain uses TRBV4-3 and TRBJ1-6, with 7 bases matching TRBD1. V lost 0 bases to trimming and J lost 9 bases; unmatched junction nucleotides: 5. The germline gives CDR1 LGHNA, CDR2 YSLEER. This CDR3 has 15 residues. CDR3 residues: CASSQDPGGSSPLHF. The CDR3 DNA reads as TGCGCCAGCAGCCAAGATCCAGGGGGGAGTTCACCCCTCCACTTT.

The V and J genes are TRBV11-3 and TRBJ2-7; 7 bases line up with TRBD1. CDR3 length: 16 amino acids. Germline CDR1 is SGHNT and CDR2 is YENEEA. Losses at the gene ends were 2 bases for V and 4 bases for J; bases not matched to a gene: 11. The CDR3 reads CASSLTGAQTFYEQYF. The CDR3 nucleotides are TGTGCCAGCAGCTTAACAGGGGCGCAAACCTTTTACGAGCAGTACTTC.

This sequence joins TRBV4-2 and TRBJ2-1; 8 positions agree with TRBD2. The ends lost 0 bases at V and 11 bases at J; junction bases unmatched: 6. The CDR3 totals 14 residues. Germline V gene data show CDR1 as LGHNA and CDR2 as YNFKEQ. The CDR3 loop reads CASSQDTSGTKQFF. The CDR3 DNA is TGTGCCAGCAGCCAAGATACTAGCGGAACGAAGCAGTTCTTC.

The chain uses TRBV4-3 and TRBJ2-7; TRBD2 aligns across 16 bases. The CDR3 spans 19 residues. Trimming removed 5 bases from V and 2 bases from J; junction bases left unmatched: 12. Germline loops: CDR1 LGHNA, CDR2 YSLEER. The chain's CDR3 is CASSRQPGLAGGEPYEQYF. The CDR3 DNA is TGCGCCAGCAGCAGACAACCGGGACTAGCGGGAGGGGAGCCCTACGAGCAGTACTTC.

This chain joins TRBV2 and TRBJ2-5; the match to TRBD2 covers 7 bases. Germline CDR1 reads SNHLY; CDR2 reads FYNNEI. Germline trimming cut 8 bases from V and 7 bases from J; bases unmatched to any gene: 10. This CDR3 comprises 13 residues. CDR3 sequence (DNA): TGTGCCAGCGAACTAGCGATGTCGGTGACCCAGTACTTC. Translated, it gives CASELAMSVTQYF.

The chain joins TRBV28 to TRBJ2-1, with 8 bases identical to TRBD1. This CDR3 contains 15 residues. V dropped 4 bases and J dropped 5; count of bases not matched to a gene: 7. Germline V gene lookup returns CDR1 MDHEN and CDR2 SYDVKM. As DNA, the CDR3 is TGTGCCAGCAGTTACGGCAGGGGGCGTAACAATGAGCAGTTCTTC. This encodes CASSYGRGRNNEQFF.

A few counts support this clone. The chain has TRBV2 and TRBJ2-7; D possibly corresponds to TRBD1 (6 bases). Trimming stripped 4 bases from V and 7 bases from J, with 11 bases between. This CDR3 comprises 12 residues. Germline V gene data show CDR1 as SNHLY and CDR2 as FYNNEI. CDR3 protein: CASSATGWEQYF. The CDR3, as DNA: TGTGCCAGCAGTGCTACAGGGTGGGAGCAGTACTTC.

This sequence joins TRBV6-6 and TRBJ2-3, with 7 bases lining up with TRBD1. After removal of 0 bases from V and 5 bases from J, the junction contained 2 bases not matched to a gene. In germline, CDR1 is MNHNY, CDR2 SVGAGI (reference sequence). CDR3 length equals 14 residues. CDR3 protein: CASSYSDRVDTQYF. The CDR3 DNA reads as TGTGCCAGCAGTTACTCTGACAGGGTAGATACGCAGTATTTT.

This rearrangement joins TRBV28 to TRBJ2-7, with TRBD1 matching 9 bases. The CDR3 totals 16 residues. The trim removed 3 bases at V and 2 bases at J, leaving 8 bases unmatched. From germline, CDR1 is MDHEN and CDR2 SYDVKM. The CDR3 spells CASSFRPGQGAYEQYF. CDR3 coding DNA: TGTGCCAGCAGTTTCCGGCCGGGACAGGGAGCCTACGAGCAGTACTTC. Filled out from reference TRBV28 and TRBJ2-7, the complete variable domain reads DVKVTQSSRYLVKRTGEKVFLECVQDMDHENMFWYRQDPGLGLRLIYFSYDVKMKEKGDIPEGYSVSREKKERFSLILESASTNQTSMYLCASSFRPGQGAYEQYFGPGTRLTVT.

This rearrangement joins TRBV27 to TRBJ2-2; 11 bases are shared with TRBD1. CDR1 is MNHEY and CDR2 is SMNVEV in the germline V gene (reference sequence). This CDR3 comprises 18 residues. J gave up 1 base and V 4 bases, and 8 bases lay outside the gene matches. This CDR3 reads CASSSRDRGSGNTGELFF. The DNA of the CDR3 is TGTGCCAGCAGTTCCCGGGACAGGGGGTCGGGGAACACCGGGGAGCTGTTTTTT.

This rearrangement joins TRBV28 to TRBJ2-7, with no clear D. CDR1 is MDHEN and CDR2 is SYDVKM in the germline V gene. Trimming took 2 bases from V and 2 from J, leaving 7 bases between them. This CDR3 has 13 amino acids. CDR3 amino acids: CASSLGPAYEQYF. For the CDR3, the DNA is TGTGCCAGCAGTTTAGGGCCTGCCTACGAGCAGTACTTC. Full variable domain (rest looked up from reference TRBV28 and TRBJ2-7): DVKVTQSSRYLVKRTGEKVFLECVQDMDHENMFWYRQDPGLGLRLIYFSYDVKMKEKGDIPEGYSVSREKKERFSLILESASTNQTSMYLCASSLGPAYEQYFGPGTRLTVT.

This clone was seen only a few times. The chain uses TRBV7-2 and TRBJ2-7, with unresolved D. This CDR3 comprises 16 residues. Per germline, CDR1 SGHTA and CDR2 FQGNSA. V dropped 5 bases and J dropped 4 bases, with 21 bases sitting between them. CDR3 nucleotides: TGTGCCAGCAGCCCGAGTAGCTGGTACTCTGAGTACGAGCAGTACTTC. It translates to CASSPSSWYSEYEQYF.

In this sample, this clone turned up once. The V and J genes are TRBV9 and TRBJ2-3; tentatively, D is TRBD1 (6 bases). The V end was cut by 3 bases, the J end by 4 bases, with 15 bases between. CDR1 and CDR2 from the germline V gene are SGDLS and YYNGEE. CDR3 size: 15 residues. The CDR3 region has the DNA TGTGCCAGCAGCGGCAGACAGGTTTCGTCAGATACGCAGTATTTT. Protein sequence: CASSGRQVSSDTQYF. The variable domain in full, with the rest retrieved from reference TRBV9 and TRBJ2-3, is DSGVTQTPKHLITATGQRVTLRCSPRSGDLSVYWYQQSLDQGLQFLIQYYNGEERAKGNILERFSAQQFPDLHSELNLSSLELGDSALYFCASSGRQVSSDTQYFGPGTRLTVL.

The chain has TRBV9 and TRBJ2-7; 8 positions match TRBD1. The germline CDR1 and CDR2 sequences are SGDLS and YYNGEE. V gave up 0 bases and J gave up 6 bases; unmatched junction bases: 8. The CDR3 runs to 15 residues. DNA of the CDR3: TGTGCCAGCAGCGTAGAGAGTCAGGGGGCGATCGAGCAGTACTTC. This sequence encodes CASSVESQGAIEQYF.

This chain links TRBV7-2 with TRBJ1-3; D unresolved. CDR1 is SGHTA, CDR2 FQGNSA, per germline. V lost 1 base, J lost 4 bases, and 8 bases lay in between. The length of the CDR3 is 14 residues. CDR3 protein: CASSLGSTGNTIYF. The DNA of the CDR3 is TGTGCCAGCAGCTTAGGGAGTACCGGAAACACCATATATTTT.

This clone appeared a few times. In DNA form, the CDR3 reads TGTGCCAGCAGTTACGGGCAGGGGGATGGAGGTGAGCAGTTCTTC. Amino acid sequence: CASSYGQGDGGEQFF. This rearrangement joins TRBV6-5 to TRBJ2-1; 7 nucleotides agree with TRBD1. V lost 2 bases to trimming and J lost 9 bases; unmatched junction nucleotides: 10. Germline V gene data show CDR1 as MNHEY and CDR2 as SVGAGI. The CDR3 extends over 15 amino acids.

The chain employs TRBV27 and TRBJ1-5; the match to TRBD1 covers 10 bases. The CDR3 loop spans 16 amino acids. The ends lost 6 bases at V and 6 bases at J; junction bases unmatched: 11. Per the germline V gene, CDR1 is MNHEY and CDR2 is SMNVEV (reference sequence). This CDR3 is CASRNDRGRGGQPQHF. DNA for the CDR3: TGTGCCAGCAGAAACGACAGGGGGCGCGGGGGTCAGCCCCAGCATTTT.

The V gene is TRBV7-9, the J gene TRBJ2-3; 8 nucleotides align to TRBD2. The junction had 5 bases not matched to a gene; V was cut back by 4 bases and J by 2 bases. CDR3 length equals 15 residues. Germline CDR1 is SEHNR and CDR2 is FQNEAQ (reference sequence). CDR3: CASSSSGFLTDTQYF. The CDR3 DNA reads as TGTGCCAGCAGCTCTAGCGGGTTCCTCACAGATACGCAGTATTTT. The variable domain in full, completed from reference TRBV7-9 and TRBJ2-3, reads DTGVSQNPRHKITKRGQNVTFRCDPISEHNRLYWYRQTLGQGPEFLTYFQNEAQLEKSRLLSDRFSAERPKGSFSTLEIQRTEQGDSAMYLCASSSSGFLTDTQYFGPGTRLTVL.

The chain combines TRBV7-9 with TRBJ2-1; 9 positions match TRBD2. The CDR3 runs to 15 residues. CDR1 is SEHNR, CDR2 FQNEAQ, per germline (reference sequence). Trimming cost V 5 bases and J 8 bases; bases outside gene matches: 10. The CDR3 loop is CASSPFDSGSDEQFF. The CDR3 coding sequence is TGTGCCAGCAGCCCCTTTGATAGCGGGAGTGATGAGCAGTTCTTC.

The chain links TRBV6-5 to TRBJ2-2; D not certain. The CDR3 is made up of 12 amino acids. The germline V gene has CDR1 MNHEY and CDR2 SVGAGI. Trimming pared 6 bases from V and 1 base from J, leaving 3 bases between. The DNA for the CDR3 is TGTGCCAGCAGCCTGAACACCGGGGAGCTGTTTTTT. Amino acids: CASSLNTGELFF.

This clone has a handful of counts. This chain links TRBV29-1 with TRBJ2-7; the match to TRBD1 covers 9 bases. J lost 1 base, V lost 6 bases, and 10 bases had no gene match. The germline gives CDR1 SQVTM, CDR2 ANQGSEA. CDR3 length: 15 residues. The CDR3 is CSVLRGDRESYEQYF. CDR3 bases: TGCAGCGTCTTAAGAGGGGACAGGGAATCCTACGAGCAGTACTTC.

The J gene is TRBJ2-7, the V gene TRBV6-1; 8 bases fit TRBD2. With 5 bases clipped from V and 4 bases from J, the junction kept 4 bases outside the gene matches. CDR3 length: 13 residues. Germline V CDR1 and CDR2: MNHNS, SASEGT. The CDR3 sequence is CASSSAGVYEQYF. The DNA of the CDR3 is TGTGCCAGCAGTTCAGCGGGAGTTTACGAGCAGTACTTC.

The chain recombines TRBV18 with TRBJ1-1; 7 positions agree with TRBD1. The junction had 12 bases not matched to a gene; V was cut back by 3 bases and J by 2 bases. This CDR3 is 17 amino acids long. From germline, CDR1 is KGHSH and CDR2 LQKENI. The CDR3 coding sequence is TGTGCCAGCTCACCGGGACAGTCGCTGGGGGTAAACACTGAAGCTTTCTTT. Protein product: CASSPGQSLGVNTEAFF.

The chain combines TRBV5-4 with TRBJ1-2; possible D gene TRBD1, 5 bases. The CDR3 has 15 residues. Trimming stripped 0 bases from V and 4 bases from J, with 13 bases between. From germline, CDR1 is SGHNT and CDR2 YYREEE (reference sequence). The chain's CDR3 is CASSLGAREVYGYTF. CDR3 nucleotides: TGTGCCAGCAGCTTGGGGGCCAGGGAGGTCTATGGCTACACCTTC.

The rearrangement links TRBV2 to TRBJ1-4; TRBD1 might be the D (6 bases). CDR3 size: 13 residues. V was clipped by 6 bases and J by 6 bases, with 11 bases between them. Germline CDR1 is SNHLY and CDR2 is FYNNEI. In DNA form, the CDR3 reads TGTGCCAGCAGCGGGGGGCGCGATGAAAAACTGTTTTTT. Protein: CASSGGRDEKLFF.

The V call is TRBV18, the J call TRBJ1-2; 7 bases fit TRBD1. CDR3 length: 16 residues. The V and J ends lost 6 bases and 0 bases, in that order; junction bases with no gene match: 10. Germline V gene lookup returns CDR1 KGHSH and CDR2 LQKENI. The CDR3 reads CASSQEPGQTNYGYTF. The CDR3 coding sequence is TGTGCCAGCTCGCAGGAACCGGGACAGACTAACTATGGCTACACCTTC.

This clone showed up just a few times. For the CDR3, the DNA is TGTGCCAGCAGCCGGTCAGGGGCTAATGAAAAACTGTTTTTT. This codes for CASSRSGANEKLFF. The genes are TRBV4-2 and TRBJ1-4; possible D gene TRBD1, 6 bases. V gave up 4 bases and J gave up 3 bases, with 9 bases separating them. This CDR3 region has 14 residues. In germline, CDR1 is LGHNA, CDR2 YNFKEQ.

CDR3 in amino acids: CASSLVGGVTEAFF. The CDR3 DNA follows: TGTGCCAGCAGCTTAGTGGGGGGTGTCACTGAAGCTTTCTTT. The chain is built from TRBV7-2 and TRBJ1-1, with a tentative D call TRBD1 (5 bases). Looked up from germline, CDR1 is SGHTA and CDR2 is FQGNSA. CDR3 size: 14 residues. The germline V and J ends were trimmed by 1 base and 4 bases, with 10 bases remaining between them.